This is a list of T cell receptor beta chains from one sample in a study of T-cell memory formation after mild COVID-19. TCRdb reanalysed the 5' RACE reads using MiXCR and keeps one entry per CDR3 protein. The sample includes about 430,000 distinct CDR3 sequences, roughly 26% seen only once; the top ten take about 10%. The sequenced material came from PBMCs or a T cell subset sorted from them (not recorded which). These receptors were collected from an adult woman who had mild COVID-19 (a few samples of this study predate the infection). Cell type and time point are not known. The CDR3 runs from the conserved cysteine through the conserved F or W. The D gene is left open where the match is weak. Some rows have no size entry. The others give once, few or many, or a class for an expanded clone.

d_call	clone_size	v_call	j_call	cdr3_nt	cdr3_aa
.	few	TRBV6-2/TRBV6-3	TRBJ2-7	TGTGCCAGCAGTTACGGGCGGAGTGGAGTTAAACACTACGAGCAGTACTTC	CASSYGRSGVKHYEQYF
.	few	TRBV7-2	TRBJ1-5	TGTGCCAGCAGCTTAGCCGTCGGCGGCAATCAGCCCCAGCATTTT	CASSLAVGGNQPQHF
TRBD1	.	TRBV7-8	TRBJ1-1	TGTGCCAGCAGCGCGTACAGGGGTCACCCTGCGGGGACTGAAGCTTTCTTT	CASSAYRGHPAGTEAFF
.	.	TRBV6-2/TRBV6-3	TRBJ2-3	TGTGCCAGCAGTTACCGGCAGGGGAGTAGCACAGATACGCAGTATTTT	CASSYRQGSSTDTQYF
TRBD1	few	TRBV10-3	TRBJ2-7	TGTGCCATCAGTGAGCCCAGGACAGGAGCCTACGAGCAGTACTTC	CAISEPRTGAYEQYF
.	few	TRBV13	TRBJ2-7	TGTGCCAGCAGCCCCTTCGGGGGTGGGGGTGGGAACGAGCAGTACTTC	CASSPFGGGGGNEQYF
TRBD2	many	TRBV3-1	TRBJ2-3	TGTGCCAGCAGCCGGGGACTAGCGGGGGGGAGCACAGATACGCAGTATTTT	CASSRGLAGGSTDTQYF
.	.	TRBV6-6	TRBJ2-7	TGTGCCAGCAGCTTGTTTCACGGGACCTACGAGCAGTACTTC	CASSLFHGTYEQYF
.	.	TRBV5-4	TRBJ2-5	TGTGCCAGCAGTCACCGTGACTCCCGGAGTGAGACCCAGTACTTC	CASSHRDSRSETQYF
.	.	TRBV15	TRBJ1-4	TGTGCCACCAGCAGAGTCCGGGGGATTCGGGCGGAAAAACTGTTTTTT	CATSRVRGIRAEKLFF
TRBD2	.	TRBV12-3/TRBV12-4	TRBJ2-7	TGTGCCAGCAGTCTGACCGGGACTAGCGACGAGCAGTACTTC	CASSLTGTSDEQYF
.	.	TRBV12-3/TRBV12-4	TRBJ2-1	TGTGCCAGCAGTTTCACAGGACAGCAGTTCTTC	CASSFTGQQFF
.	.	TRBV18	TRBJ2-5	TGTGCCAGCTCACCGGGATCCGACGCGGAGACCCAGTACTTC	CASSPGSDAETQYF
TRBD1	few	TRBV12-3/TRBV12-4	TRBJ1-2	TGTGCCAGCAGTTTCGGACAGGTTTATGGCTACACCTTC	CASSFGQVYGYTF
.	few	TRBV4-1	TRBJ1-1	TGCGCCAGCAGCCAAGATATATTAGAAGGGGGTAACACTGAAGCTTTCTTT	CASSQDILEGGNTEAFF
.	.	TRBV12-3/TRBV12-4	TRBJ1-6	TGTGCCAGCAGTTTAGAAGCCCCCTCCCTCGGGCCCCTCCACTTT	CASSLEAPSLGPLHF
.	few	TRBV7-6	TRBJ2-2	TGTGCCAGCAGCCTAGGGACTCAGAACACCGGGGAGCTGTTTTTT	CASSLGTQNTGELFF
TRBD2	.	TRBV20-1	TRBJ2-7	TGCAGTGCTAGCCCCAGCGGGAGCTACGAGCAGTACTTC	CSASPSGSYEQYF
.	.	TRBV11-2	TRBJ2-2	TGTGCCAGCAGTTCAAGTCCAGAGCTGTTTTTT	CASSSSPELFF
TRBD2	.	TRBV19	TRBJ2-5	TGTGCCAGTAGTACGGCGGGGGGACCCCAAGAGACCCAGTACTTC	CASSTAGGPQETQYF
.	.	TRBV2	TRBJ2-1	TGTGCCAGCAGTGATCGTGGGGGTGAGCAGTTCTTC	CASSDRGGEQFF
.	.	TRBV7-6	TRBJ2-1	TGTGCCAGCAGGTCGCCCGGAGGAGATGAGCAGTTCTTC	CASRSPGGDEQFF
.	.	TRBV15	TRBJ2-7	TGTGCCACCAGCCTCCGAGCAGGGTACGAGCAGTACTTC	CATSLRAGYEQYF
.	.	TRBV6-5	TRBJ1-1	.	CASSYLRAGAIEAFF
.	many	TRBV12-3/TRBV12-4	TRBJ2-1	TGTGCCAGCAGCTTAGGACGTAGCTCCTACAATGAGCAGTTCTTC	CASSLGRSSYNEQFF
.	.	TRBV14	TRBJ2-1	TGTGCCAGCAGCCAATTCACCAAAGGGCCGTCCAATGAGCAGTTCTTC	CASSQFTKGPSNEQFF
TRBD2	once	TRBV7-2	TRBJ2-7	TGTGCCAGCAGCTATCCGGGGCGGGAGAGTTTCTACGAGCAGTACTTC	CASSYPGRESFYEQYF
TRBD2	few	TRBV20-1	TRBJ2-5	TGCAGTGGGAAGGAGCGGGAGGTTACCCAGTACTTC	CSGKEREVTQYF
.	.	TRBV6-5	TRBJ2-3	TGTGCCAGCAGTTTCGGGGCGTGGACGGATACGCAGTATTTT	CASSFGAWTDTQYF
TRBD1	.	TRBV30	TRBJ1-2	TGTGCCTGGAGTGACGCGGGACAGCCCTTCTATGGCTACACCTTC	CAWSDAGQPFYGYTF